This is a list of T cell receptor beta chains from one sample in a study of regulatory T cells in long-lasting Graves disease. TCRdb ran MiXCR on the multiplex PCR reads and lists one entry per CDR3 protein. Among under 450,000 distinct CDR3 sequences, about 11% were seen once, and the ten largest hold around 18%. Separately, the same data were catalogued under a study of T cells in Graves' hyperthyroidism and ophthalmopathy.

Material: peripheral blood mononuclear cells (PBMCs), obtained at new diagnosis, from a patient treated with antithyroid drugs. These receptors were collected from a young woman with Graves disease. Each CDR3 is given with its conserved first and last residue. The D gene is left open where the match is weak. Rows give clone size only sometimes, using once, few, many, or a class for an expanded clone.

>TRBJ1-6|TRBV15|-|few
CATSRDRGNNSPLHF
TGTGCCACCAGCAGAGATAGGGGCAATAATTCACCCCTCCACTTT
>TRBJ1-2|TRBV6-1|TRBD1|many
CASRTGQRYGYTF
TGTGCCAGTCGGACAGGGCAGCGCTATGGCTACACCTTC
>TRBJ2-2|TRBV27|TRBD2|many
CASSLGEGLADTGELFF
TGTGCCAGCAGCTTAGGTGAAGGACTAGCGGACACCGGGGAGCTGTTTTTT
>TRBJ2-7|TRBV11-3|-|many
CASSLGDRHRSYEQYF
TGTGCCAGCAGCTTAGGTGACCGCCACAGATCCTACGAGCAGTACTTC
>TRBJ2-3|TRBV9|TRBD2|-
CASSVELAPDTQYF
TGTGCCAGCAGCGTAGAACTAGCGCCAGATACGCAGTATTTT
>TRBJ2-4|TRBV7-9|TRBD2|many
CASSSLTSGGLPTNIQYF
TGTGCCAGCAGCTCGTTGACTAGCGGGGGGCTACCAACAAACATTCAGTACTTC
>TRBJ2-1|TRBV9|-|many
CASSPIPSGSDMGEQFF
TGTGCCAGCAGCCCCATACCCTCGGGTTCCGACATGGGTGAGCAGTTCTTC
>TRBJ2-7|TRBV11-2|-|few
CASSPREYVREQYF
TGTGCCAGCAGTCCCCGGGAGTACGTGCGCGAGCAGTACTTC
>TRBJ2-1|TRBV24-1|TRBD2|many
CATSDTIAGSSYNEQFF
TGTGCCACCAGTGATACCATAGCGGGGAGCTCCTACAATGAGCAGTTCTTC
>TRBJ2-5|TRBV27|TRBD2|many
CASRTRLAGVQETQYF
TGTGCCAGCAGGACTCGACTAGCGGGGGTCCAAGAGACCCAGTACTTC
>TRBJ1-4|TRBV27|-|many
CASSLPRRERREKLFF
TGTGCCAGCAGTTTACCCCGTCGTGAGCGGAGAGAAAAACTGTTTTTT
>TRBJ2-5|TRBV7-2|-|many
CASSLKGIEETQYF
TGTGCCAGCAGCTTAAAGGGAATCGAAGAGACCCAGTACTTC
>TRBJ1-2|TRBV5-1|-|-
CASSFGAGLNYGYTF
TGCGCCAGCAGTTTCGGGGCAGGACTTAACTATGGCTACACCTTC
>TRBJ1-6|TRBV5-6|-|few
CASSYNPTVSSYNSPLHF
TGTGCCAGCAGCTACAACCCGACAGTGAGCTCCTATAATTCACCCCTCCACTTT
>TRBJ2-5|TRBV6-5|TRBD2|many
CASSYGSSGGETQYF
TGTGCCAGCAGTTACGGTTCTAGCGGGGGAGAGACCCAGTACTTC
>TRBJ1-3|TRBV28|-|-
CASSLSGWDTIYF
TGTGCCAGCAGTTTATCAGGCTGGGACACCATATATTTT
>TRBJ2-7|TRBV5-1|-|many
CASSPAYGHGAYEQYF
TGCGCCAGCAGCCCTGCATACGGACACGGGGCCTACGAGCAGTACTTC
>TRBJ1-2|TRBV6-1|-|many
CASTRRASNYGYTF
TGTGCCAGCACTCGGAGGGCTTCTAACTATGGCTACACCTTC
>TRBJ2-3|TRBV3-1|-|many
CASSQEADTQYF
TGTGCCAGCAGCCAAGAGGCAGATACGCAGTATTTT
>TRBJ1-5|TRBV24-1|TRBD1|many
CATPGGDRGNQPQHF
TGTGCCACCCCGGGGGGCGACAGGGGGAATCAGCCCCAGCATTTT
>TRBJ2-7|TRBV6-2/TRBV6-3|TRBD2|many
CASSYSLAGEGTYEQYF
TGTGCCAGCAGTTACTCCTTAGCGGGAGAGGGAACCTACGAGCAGTACTTC
>TRBJ2-7|TRBV7-9|-|many
CASSSRPPYSTGLYEQYF
TGTGCCAGCAGCTCGCGACCGCCATACTCTACAGGGCTCTACGAGCAGTACTTC
>TRBJ2-1|TRBV20-1|-|few
CSAREGTYNEQFF
TGCAGTGCTAGAGAGGGGACCTACAATGAGCAGTTCTTC
>TRBJ1-2|TRBV10-2|-|-
CASSDGRPGYTF
TGCGCCAGCAGTGATGGGCGTCCTGGCTACACCTTC
>TRBJ1-6|TRBV27|-|-
CASSLWGSPLHF
TGTGCCAGCAGTTTATGGGGTTCACCCCTCCACTTT
>TRBJ2-1|TRBV28|TRBD2|many
CASPSGSGEQFF
TGTGCCAGCCCTAGCGGGAGCGGTGAGCAGTTCTTC
>TRBJ1-5|TRBV20-1|TRBD1|many
CSASRTGPNQPQHF
TGCAGTGCTAGCCGGACAGGGCCGAATCAGCCCCAGCATTTT
>TRBJ2-1|TRBV27|-|-
CASSLWDNNEQFF
TGTGCCAGCAGTTTATGGGATAACAATGAGCAGTTCTTC
>TRBJ2-3|TRBV28|TRBD1|many
CASSPQLDRGHFRTDTQYF
TGTGCCAGCAGTCCCCAGTTGGACAGGGGGCATTTTCGCACAGATACGCAGTATTTT
>TRBJ1-2|TRBV27|TRBD1|many
CASSLRGGYGYTF
TGTGCCAGCAGTCTCAGGGGGGGTTATGGCTACACCTTC
>TRBJ1-2|TRBV9|-|few
CASSVGGSSYGYTF
TGTGCCAGCAGCGTAGGCGGGAGTAGCTATGGCTACACCTTC
>TRBJ1-1|TRBV11-2|TRBD1|few
CASSLGTGAEASF
TGTGCCAGCAGCCTCGGGACAGGGGCTGAAGCTTCCTTT
>TRBJ2-1|TRBV19|-|-
CASSHGQPSSYNEQFF
TGTGCCAGTAGCCACGGACAGCCAAGCTCCTACAATGAGCAGTTCTTC
>TRBJ1-5|TRBV19|-|few
CAAGTGFSNQPQHF
TGTGCCGCAGGGACGGGGTTTAGCAATCAGCCCCAGCATTTT
>TRBJ2-1|TRBV7-8|-|many
CASSLLGVGGTYNEQFF
TGTGCCAGCAGCTTATTAGGAGTGGGCGGGACCTACAATGAGCAGTTCTTC
>TRBJ2-1|TRBV12-5|TRBD2|few
CASGLRLAGSYNEQFF
TGTGCTAGTGGTTTGCGCCTAGCGGGGTCCTACAATGAGCAGTTCTTC
>TRBJ2-1|TRBV28|-|many
CASRGRNYNEQFF
TGTGCCAGCAGGGGACGGAACTACAATGAGCAGTTCTTC
>TRBJ2-1|TRBV7-2|TRBD2|-
CASSSLTSGSHEQFF
TGTGCCAGCAGCTCCCTCACTAGCGGGAGCCATGAGCAGTTCTTC
>TRBJ1-5|TRBV6-1|-|many
CASSEVTYSNQPQHF
TGTGCCAGCAGTGAAGTAACGTATAGCAATCAGCCCCAGCATTTT
>TRBJ2-3|TRBV20-1|-|-
CSARVLRGADTQYF
TGCAGTGCTAGAGTTCTGAGGGGGGCAGATACGCAGTATTTT
>TRBJ2-7|TRBV20-1|-|many
CSAHRRGSRVEQYF
TGCAGTGCCCACCGAAGGGGAAGTCGGGTCGAGCAGTACTTC
>TRBJ1-1|TRBV19|-|many
CASSIGTGGTEAFF
TGTGCCAGTAGTATAGGGACGGGCGGCACTGAAGCTTTCTTT
>TRBJ1-1|TRBV12-3/TRBV12-4|-|-
CASGQYGSGAEAFF
TGTGCCAGCGGCCAATACGGATCGGGCGCTGAAGCTTTCTTT
>TRBJ1-2|TRBV15|-|many
CATSRVAGANYGYTF
TGTGCCACCAGCAGAGTTGCGGGGGCCAACTATGGCTACACCTTC
>TRBJ1-5|TRBV27|TRBD1|many
CARSPGQNYQPQHF
TGTGCGCGCTCCCCGGGACAGAACTATCAGCCCCAGCATTTT
>TRBJ2-3|TRBV4-3|TRBD2|-
CASSQDRPGTSMADTQYF
TGCGCCAGCAGCCAAGATCGCCCCGGGACTAGTATGGCAGATACGCAGTATTTT
>TRBJ2-1|TRBV19|-|-
CASSNWAKPNEQFF
TGTGCCAGTAGTAATTGGGCGAAACCCAATGAGCAGTTCTTC
>TRBJ2-1|TRBV20-1|TRBD2|many
CSAREVSGLAGGYNEQFF
TGCAGTGCCAGAGAGGTCTCGGGGCTAGCGGGGGGATACAATGAGCAGTTCTTC